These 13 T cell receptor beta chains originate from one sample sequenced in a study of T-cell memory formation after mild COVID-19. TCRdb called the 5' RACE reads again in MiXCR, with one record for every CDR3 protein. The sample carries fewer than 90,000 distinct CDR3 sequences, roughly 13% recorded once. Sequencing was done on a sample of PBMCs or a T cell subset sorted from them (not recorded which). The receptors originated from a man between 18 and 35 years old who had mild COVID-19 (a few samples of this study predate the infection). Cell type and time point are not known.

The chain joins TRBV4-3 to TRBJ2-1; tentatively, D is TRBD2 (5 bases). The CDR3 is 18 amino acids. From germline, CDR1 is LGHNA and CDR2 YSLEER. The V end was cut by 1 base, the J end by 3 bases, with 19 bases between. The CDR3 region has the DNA TGCGCCAGCAGCCAAGGCCCCGGGGTCCCTAGCAGCTACAATGAGCAGTTCTTC. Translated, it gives CASSQGPGVPSSYNEQFF.

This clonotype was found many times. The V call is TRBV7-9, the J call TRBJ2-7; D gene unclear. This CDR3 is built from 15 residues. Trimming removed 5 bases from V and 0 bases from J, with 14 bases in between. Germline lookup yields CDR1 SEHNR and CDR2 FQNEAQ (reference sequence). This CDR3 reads CASSNQGLFSYEQYF. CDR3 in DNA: TGTGCCAGCAGCAACCAAGGTCTATTCTCCTACGAGCAGTACTTC.

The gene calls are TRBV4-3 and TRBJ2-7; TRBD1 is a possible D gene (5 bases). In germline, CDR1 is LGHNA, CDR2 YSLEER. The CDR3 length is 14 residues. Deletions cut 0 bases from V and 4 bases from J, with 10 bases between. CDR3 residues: CASSQDRVWYEQYF. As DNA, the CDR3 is TGCGCCAGCAGCCAAGACAGGGTTTGGTACGAGCAGTACTTC.

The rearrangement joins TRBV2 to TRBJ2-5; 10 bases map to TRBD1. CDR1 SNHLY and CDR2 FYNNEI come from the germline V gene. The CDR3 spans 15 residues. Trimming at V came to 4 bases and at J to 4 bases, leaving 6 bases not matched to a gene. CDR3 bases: TGTGCCAGCAGTGCTCTAGGACAGGGGGTAGAGACCCAGTACTTC. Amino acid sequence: CASSALGQGVETQYF.

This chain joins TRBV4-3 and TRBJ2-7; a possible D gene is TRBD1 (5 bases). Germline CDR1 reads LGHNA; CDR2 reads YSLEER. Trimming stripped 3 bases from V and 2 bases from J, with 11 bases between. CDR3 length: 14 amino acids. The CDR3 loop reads CASSQTTVTYEQYF. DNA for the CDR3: TGCGCCAGCAGCCAGACGACAGTTACCTACGAGCAGTACTTC.

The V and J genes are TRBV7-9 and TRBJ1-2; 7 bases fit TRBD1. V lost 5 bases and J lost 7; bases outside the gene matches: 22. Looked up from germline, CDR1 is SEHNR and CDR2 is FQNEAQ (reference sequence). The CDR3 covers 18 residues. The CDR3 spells CASSHPLQTGTAQVGYTF. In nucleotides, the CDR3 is TGTGCCAGCAGCCACCCCCTCCAGACAGGGACCGCCCAAGTTGGCTACACCTTC.

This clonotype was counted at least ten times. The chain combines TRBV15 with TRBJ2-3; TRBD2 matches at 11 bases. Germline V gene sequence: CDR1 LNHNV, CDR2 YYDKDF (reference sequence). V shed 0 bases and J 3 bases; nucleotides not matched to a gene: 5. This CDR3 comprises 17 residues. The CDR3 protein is CATSRELAGDWTDTQYF. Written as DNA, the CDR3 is TGTGCCACCAGCAGAGAACTAGCGGGGGATTGGACAGATACGCAGTATTTT.

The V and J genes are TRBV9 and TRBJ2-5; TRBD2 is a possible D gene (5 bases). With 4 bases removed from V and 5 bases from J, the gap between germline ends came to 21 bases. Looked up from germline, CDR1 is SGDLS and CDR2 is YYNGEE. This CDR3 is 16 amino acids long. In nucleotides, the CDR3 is TGTGCCAGCAGCTCCCGCCTCGCCTCCGGGGATGAGACCCAGTACTTC. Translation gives CASSSRLASGDETQYF.

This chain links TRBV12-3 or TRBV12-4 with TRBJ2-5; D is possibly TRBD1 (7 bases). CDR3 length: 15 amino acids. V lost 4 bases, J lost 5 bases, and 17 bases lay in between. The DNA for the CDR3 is TGTGCCAGCAGTTCGCCCTCGACAGGGAGGGAGACCCAGTACTTC. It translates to CASSSPSTGRETQYF.

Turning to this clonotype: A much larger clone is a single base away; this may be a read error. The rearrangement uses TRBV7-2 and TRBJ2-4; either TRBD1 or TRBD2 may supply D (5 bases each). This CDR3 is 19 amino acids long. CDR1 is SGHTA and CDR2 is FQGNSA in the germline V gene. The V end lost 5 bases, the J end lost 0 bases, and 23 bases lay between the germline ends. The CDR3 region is CASSPRGTNHGGAKNIQYF. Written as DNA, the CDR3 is TGTGCCAGCAGCCCGCGAGGTACCAACCATGGGGGAGCCAAAAACATTCAGTACTTC.

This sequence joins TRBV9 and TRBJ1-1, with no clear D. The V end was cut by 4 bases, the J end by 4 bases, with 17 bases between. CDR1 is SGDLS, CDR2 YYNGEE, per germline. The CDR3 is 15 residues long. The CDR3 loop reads CASSPSSWGGTEAFF. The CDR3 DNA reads TGTGCCAGCAGCCCAAGCTCCTGGGGAGGCACTGAAGCTTTCTTT.

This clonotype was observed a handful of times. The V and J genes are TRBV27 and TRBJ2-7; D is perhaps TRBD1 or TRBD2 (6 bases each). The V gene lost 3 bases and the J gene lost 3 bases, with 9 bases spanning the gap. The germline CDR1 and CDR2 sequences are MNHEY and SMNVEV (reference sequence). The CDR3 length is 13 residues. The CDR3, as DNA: TGTGCCAGCAGTTTGGGGGGCAACTACGAGCAGTACTTC. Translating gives CASSLGGNYEQYF.

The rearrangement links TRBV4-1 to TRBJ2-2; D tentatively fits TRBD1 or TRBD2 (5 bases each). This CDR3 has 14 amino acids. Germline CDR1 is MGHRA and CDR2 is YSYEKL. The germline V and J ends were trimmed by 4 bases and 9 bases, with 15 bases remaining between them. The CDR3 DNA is TGCGCCAGCAGCCCCCTTGTTTTGGGACGGGAGCTGTTTTTT. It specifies CASSPLVLGRELFF.